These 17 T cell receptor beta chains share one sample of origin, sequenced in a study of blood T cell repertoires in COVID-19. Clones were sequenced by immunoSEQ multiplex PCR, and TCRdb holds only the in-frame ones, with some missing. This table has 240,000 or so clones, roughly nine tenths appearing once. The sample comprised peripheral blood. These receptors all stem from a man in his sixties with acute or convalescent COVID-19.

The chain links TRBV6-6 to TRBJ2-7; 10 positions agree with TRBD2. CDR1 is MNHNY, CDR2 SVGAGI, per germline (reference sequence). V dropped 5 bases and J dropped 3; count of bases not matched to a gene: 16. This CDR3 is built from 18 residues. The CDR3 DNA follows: TGTGCCAGCAGTCCCCTCGGGGGATTAGCGGGAGGACGCTACGAGCAGTACTTC. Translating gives CASSPLGGLAGGRYEQYF.

In DNA form, the CDR3 reads TGTGCCAGCAGTTTTGGAGGAGGCAGGGGAGAGACCCAGTACTTC. Residues: CASSFGGGRGETQYF. The rearrangement uses TRBV28 and TRBJ2-5, with D possibly TRBD1 on 6 matching bases. CDR3 size: 15 residues. Per the germline V gene, CDR1 is MDHEN and CDR2 is SYDVKM. V was clipped by 3 bases and J by 4 bases, with 15 bases between them. Supplemented by reference TRBV28 and TRBJ2-5, the full variable domain reads DVKVTQSSRYLVKRTGEKVFLECVQDMDHENMFWYRQDPGLGLRLIYFSYDVKMKEKGDIPEGYSVSREKKERFSLILESASTNQTSMYLCASSFGGGRGETQYFGPGTRLLVL.

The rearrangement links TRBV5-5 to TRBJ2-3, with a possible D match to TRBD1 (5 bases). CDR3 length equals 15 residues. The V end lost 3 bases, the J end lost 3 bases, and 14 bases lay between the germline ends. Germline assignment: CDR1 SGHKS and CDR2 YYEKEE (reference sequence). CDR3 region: CASSSIGAGTDTQYF. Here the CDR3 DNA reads TGTGCCAGCAGCTCGATAGGGGCAGGGACAGATACGCAGTATTTT. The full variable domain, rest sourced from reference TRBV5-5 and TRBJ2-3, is DAGVTQSPTHLIKTRGQQVTLRCSPISGHKSVSWYQQVLGQGPQFIFQYYEKEERGRGNFPDRFSARQFPNYSSELNVNALLLGDSALYLCASSSIGAGTDTQYFGPGTRLTVL.

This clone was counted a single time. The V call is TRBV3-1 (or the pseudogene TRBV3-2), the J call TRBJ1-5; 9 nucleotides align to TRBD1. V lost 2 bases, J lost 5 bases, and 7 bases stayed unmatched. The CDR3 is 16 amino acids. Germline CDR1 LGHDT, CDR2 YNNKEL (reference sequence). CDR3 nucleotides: TGTGCCAGCAGCCAATTCACAGGGGGCGTGGATCAGCCCCAGCATTTT. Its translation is CASSQFTGGVDQPQHF.

The CDR3: CASTDSTYEQYF. Written as DNA, the CDR3 is TGTGCCAGCACGGACAGTACCTACGAGCAGTACTTC. The chain employs TRBV6-5 and TRBJ2-7; D perhaps matches TRBD1 (6 bases). CDR1 is MNHEY and CDR2 is SVGAGI in the germline V gene. V was clipped by 7 bases and J by 2 bases, with 9 bases between them. This CDR3 spans 12 amino acids.

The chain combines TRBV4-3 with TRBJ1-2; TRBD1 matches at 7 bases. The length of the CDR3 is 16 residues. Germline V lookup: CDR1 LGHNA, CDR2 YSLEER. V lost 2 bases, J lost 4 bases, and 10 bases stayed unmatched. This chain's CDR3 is CASSQTSGQAGYGYTF. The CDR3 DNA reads TGCGCCAGCAGCCAAACGTCAGGACAGGCCGGCTATGGCTACACCTTC.

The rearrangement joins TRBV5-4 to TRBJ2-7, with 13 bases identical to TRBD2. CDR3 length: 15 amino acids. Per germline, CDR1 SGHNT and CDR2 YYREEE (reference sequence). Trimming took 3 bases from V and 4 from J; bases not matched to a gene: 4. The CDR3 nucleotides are TGTGCCAGCAGCTCCGGGACTAGCGGGATTTACGAGCAGTACTTC. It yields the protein CASSSGTSGIYEQYF.

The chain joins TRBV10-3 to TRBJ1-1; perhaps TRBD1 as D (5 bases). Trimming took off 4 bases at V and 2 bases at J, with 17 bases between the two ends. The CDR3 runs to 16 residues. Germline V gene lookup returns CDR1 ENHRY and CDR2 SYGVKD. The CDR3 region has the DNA TGTGCCATCAGTGGGGGAGCTCCGGGACTCAACACTGAAGCTTTCTTT. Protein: CAISGGAPGLNTEAFF.

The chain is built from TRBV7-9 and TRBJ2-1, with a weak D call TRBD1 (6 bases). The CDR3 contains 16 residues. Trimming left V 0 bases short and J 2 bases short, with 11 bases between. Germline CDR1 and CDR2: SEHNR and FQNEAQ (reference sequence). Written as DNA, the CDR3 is TGTGCCAGCAGCTTAGCGGCAGGGGAAACCTACAATGAGCAGTTCTTC. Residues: CASSLAAGETYNEQFF.

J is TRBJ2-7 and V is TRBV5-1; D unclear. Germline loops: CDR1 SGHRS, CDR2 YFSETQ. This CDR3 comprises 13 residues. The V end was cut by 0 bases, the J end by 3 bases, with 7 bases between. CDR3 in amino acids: CASSLGAVYEQYF. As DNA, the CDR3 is TGCGCCAGCAGCTTGGGGGCTGTCTACGAGCAGTACTTC.

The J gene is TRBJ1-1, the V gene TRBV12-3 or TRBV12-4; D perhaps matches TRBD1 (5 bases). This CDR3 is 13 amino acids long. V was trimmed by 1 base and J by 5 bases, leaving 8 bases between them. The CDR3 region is CASSLGQSTEAFF. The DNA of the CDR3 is TGTGCCAGCAGTTTAGGACAGTCGACTGAAGCTTTCTTT.

The CDR3: CASSLKGLVSQFF. CDR3 coding DNA: TGTGCCAGCAGTCTGAAAGGACTAGTTTCGCAGTTCTTC. V and J are TRBV27 and TRBJ2-1; 7 bases fit TRBD2. The V gene's germline CDR1 is MNHEY and CDR2 SMNVEV (reference sequence). With V trimmed by 5 bases and J by 12 bases, 10 bases remained unmatched. CDR3 length: 13 residues.

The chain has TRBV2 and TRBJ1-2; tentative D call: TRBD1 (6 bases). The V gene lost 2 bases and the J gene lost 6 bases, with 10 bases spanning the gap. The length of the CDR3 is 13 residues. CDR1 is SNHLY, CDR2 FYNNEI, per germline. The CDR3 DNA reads TGTGCCAGCAGTGAACACAGGGATAATGGCTACACCTTC. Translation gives CASSEHRDNGYTF. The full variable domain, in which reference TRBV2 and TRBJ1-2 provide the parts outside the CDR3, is EPEVTQTPSHQVTQMGQEVILRCVPISNHLYFYWYRQILGQKVEFLVSFYNNEISEKSEIFDDQFSVERPDGSNFTLKIRSTKLEDSAMYFCASSEHRDNGYTFGSGTRLTVV.

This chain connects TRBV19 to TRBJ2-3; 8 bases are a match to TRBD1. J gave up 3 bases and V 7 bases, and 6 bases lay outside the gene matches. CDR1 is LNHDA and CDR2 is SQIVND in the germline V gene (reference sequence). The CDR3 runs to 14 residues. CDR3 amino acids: CASKTDRVTDTQYF. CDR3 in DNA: TGTGCCAGTAAAACGGACAGGGTGACAGATACGCAGTATTTT.

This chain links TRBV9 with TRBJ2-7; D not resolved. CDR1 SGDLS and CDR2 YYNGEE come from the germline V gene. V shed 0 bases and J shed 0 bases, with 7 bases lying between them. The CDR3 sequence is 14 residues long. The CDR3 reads CASSVDLSSYEQYF. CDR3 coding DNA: TGTGCCAGCAGCGTAGATCTGAGCTCCTACGAGCAGTACTTC.

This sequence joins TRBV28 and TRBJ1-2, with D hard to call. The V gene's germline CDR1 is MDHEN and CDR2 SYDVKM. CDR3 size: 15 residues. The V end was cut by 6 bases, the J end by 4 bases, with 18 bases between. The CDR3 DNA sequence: TGTGCCAGCAGGAATACAAATGGAGGGTCCTATGGCTACACCTTC. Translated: CASRNTNGGSYGYTF.

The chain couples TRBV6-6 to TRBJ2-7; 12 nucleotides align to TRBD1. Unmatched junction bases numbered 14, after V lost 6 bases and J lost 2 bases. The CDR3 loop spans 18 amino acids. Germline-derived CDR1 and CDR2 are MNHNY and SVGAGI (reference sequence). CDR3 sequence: CASSRAGTGGAGTYEQYF. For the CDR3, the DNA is TGTGCCAGCAGCCGAGCCGGGACAGGGGGCGCGGGAACCTACGAGCAGTACTTC.